These T cell receptor beta chains were read from a single sample in a study of blood T cells in healthy people across ages. TCRdb processed the 5' RACE reads anew with MiXCR; each CDR3 protein has one entry. The table shows roughly 1.5 million distinct CDR3 sequences, with under 55% occurring only once. Specimen: blood. These receptors were collected from a woman aged 18-29 years in good health. Each CDR3 is given with its conserved first and last residue. The D gene is left open where the match is weak. Clone size is given for some rows only: seen once, a few or many times, or a class if the clone is expanded.

cdr3_length	clone_size	j_call	d_call	v_call	cdr3_nt	cdr3_aa
12	-	TRBJ1-1	-	TRBV12-3/TRBV12-4	TGTGCCAGCAAGGCCCCGGACAGTGAAGCTTTCTTT	CASKAPDSEAFF
13	few	TRBJ2-7	-	TRBV4-3	TGTGCCAGCAGCCAAGATTGGTCCAATGAGCAGTACTTC	CASSQDWSNEQYF
14	-	TRBJ1-4	-	TRBV27	TGTGCCAGCAGTTTTAGAGGGGAGGGTGAAAAACTGTTTTTT	CASSFRGEGEKLFF
16	-	TRBJ2-3	-	TRBV4-2	TGTGCCAGCAGCCAAGAAATGGGGAAGGCAAGAGATACGCAGTATTTT	CASSQEMGKARDTQYF
11	-	TRBJ1-1	-	TRBV14	TGTGCCAGCAGCCAATACAGAGAAGCTTTCTTT	CASSQYREAFF
16	-	TRBJ2-5	-	TRBV2	TGTGCCAGCTTCGAGGAGAGTCTGGCAGGGAGAGAGACCCAGTACTTC	CASFEESLAGRETQYF
13	-	TRBJ1-5	-	TRBV12-3/TRBV12-4	TGTGCCAGCACCAGGGACCGCAATCAGCCCCAGCATTTT	CASTRDRNQPQHF
14	few	TRBJ2-7	-	TRBV29-1	TGCAGCGTTGAAGATTCAGGGTATGGCGACGAGCAGTACTTC	CSVEDSGYGDEQYF
10	few	TRBJ2-4	-	TRBV20-1	TGCAGTGCTAGTAGGGGAATTCAGTACTTC	CSASRGIQYF
12	-	TRBJ2-7	-	TRBV6-2/TRBV6-3	TGTGCCAGCAGTGACCCCGCAGGGGCCCAGTACTTC	CASSDPAGAQYF
14	-	TRBJ1-1	TRBD1	TRBV6-6	TGTGCCAGCAGTTACGGACAGGGCAACGCTGAAGCTTTCTTT	CASSYGQGNAEAFF
18	-	TRBJ1-4	TRBD1	TRBV27	TGTGCCAGCAGCCGGGGGACAGGGGGTACCTCAACTAATGAAAAACTGTTTTTT	CASSRGTGGTSTNEKLFF
13	few	TRBJ1-3	-	TRBV12-3/TRBV12-4	TGTGCCAGCAGTGCTGGCAGCGGAAACACCATATATTTT	CASSAGSGNTIYF
13	few	TRBJ1-2	-	TRBV11-2	TGTGCCAGCAGCCTCCGGGGGGATAATGGCTACACCTTC	CASSLRGDNGYTF
14	-	TRBJ1-2	-	TRBV5-6	TGTGCCAGCAGCTTGGAAGAGGAGTTGTATGGCTACACCTTC	CASSLEEELYGYTF
10	-	TRBJ1-5	-	TRBV12-5	TGTGCTCCACAGGCTGGGAAAAAGCATTTT	CAPQAGKKHF
13	few	TRBJ2-1	-	TRBV4-3	TGCGCCAGCAGCCAAGACCTTTGGAATGAGCAGTTCTTC	CASSQDLWNEQFF
15	few	TRBJ2-1	-	TRBV20-1	TGCAGTGCTAGAAAGAGGACCACCGACTACAATGAGCAGTTCTTC	CSARKRTTDYNEQFF
19	-	TRBJ1-1	TRBD1	TRBV20-1	TGCAGTGCTAGAGGATTGGGGGTCGCTTTGACAGGGATGAACACTGAAGCTTTCTTT	CSARGLGVALTGMNTEAFF
16	many	TRBJ2-1	-	TRBV27	TGTGCCAGCAGTTTATTCCCGGGGAGCTCCTACAATGAGCAGTTCTTC	CASSLFPGSSYNEQFF
14	-	TRBJ2-7	-	TRBV20-1	TGCAGTGCTAGAGATCGCCGTCCAGTTTACGAGCAGTACTTC	CSARDRRPVYEQYF
17	-	TRBJ2-1	TRBD2	TRBV7-2	TGTGCCAGCAGCTTGGGACTAGCGGGAGGTCCCTACAATGAGCAGTTCTTC	CASSLGLAGGPYNEQFF
14	-	TRBJ2-3	-	TRBV10-3	TGTGCCACGAGTAGGGACGGCGTCACAGATACGCAGTATTTT	CATSRDGVTDTQYF
16	few	TRBJ1-6	TRBD1	TRBV10-3	TGTGCCATCAGTGACGGAGGACAGGGGGAAGGATCACCCCTCCACTTT	CAISDGGQGEGSPLHF
15	few	TRBJ2-1	-	TRBV6-5	TGTGCCAGCAGTTATGACAGTCCCTCCTACAATGAGCAGTTCTTC	CASSYDSPSYNEQFF
15	-	TRBJ2-1	TRBD2	TRBV6-1	TGTGCCAGCAGTGCCCTGGCGGGAGTCGACAATGAGCAGTTCTTC	CASSALAGVDNEQFF
12	many	TRBJ2-7	-	TRBV12-3/TRBV12-4	TGTGCCAGCAGGCGGGGAATCTACGAGCAGTACTTC	CASRRGIYEQYF
12	few	TRBJ2-1	TRBD1	TRBV5-6	TGTGCCTGGGGACAGGGGTACAATGAGCAGTTCTTC	CAWGQGYNEQFF
14	-	TRBJ1-2	-	TRBV28	TGTGCCAGCAGTTTAGGGGGGGCTTACTATGGCTACACCTTC	CASSLGGAYYGYTF
13	-	TRBJ2-1	-	TRBV29-1	TGCAGCGTTGCTAGACAGCACGCCTACGAGCAGTTCTTC	CSVARQHAYEQFF
14	once	TRBJ2-1	TRBD1	TRBV3-1	TGTGCCAGCAGCCTGGGACAGGGGTCTAGTGAGCAGTTCTTC	CASSLGQGSSEQFF
12	-	TRBJ2-7	-	TRBV25-1	TGTGCCAGCGAAGGGGGGCGCGGCGAGCAGTACTTC	CASEGGRGEQYF